This TCR beta chain was sequenced for a study of blood T cell repertoires in COVID-19. Turning to the study itself: Donors in the United States, Italy and Spain gave samples during acute or convalescent COVID-19. T cells, B-cell-depleted T cells, or PBMCs provided the cDNA or gDNA that served as material.

Original handling: Reference gene primer amplification in the assay estimated nucleated cell counts. Data came from immunoSEQ multiplex PCR; TCRdb stores just in-frame clones and leaves some out. The V and J calls and the clone size are those of that table, but D and trimming were determined from the DNA. Among some 250,000 clones listed, around 87% were seen once. This clone was found once. This CDR3 comprises 15 residues. The V segment lost 4 bases and the J segment 7 bases; nucleotides outside the gene matches: 9. Per the germline V gene, CDR1 is MGHRA and CDR2 is YSYEKL. The clonotype comes from a woman in her twenties or thirties who had recovered from COVID-19. This sequence joins TRBV4-1 and TRBJ2-1, with 8 bases aligning to TRBD2. Sequenced sample: peripheral blood. In DNA form, the CDR3 reads TGCGCCAGCAGCCCCGGGAGGCGGGGGGTTAATGAGCAGTTCTTC. Its protein is CASSPGRRGVNEQFF.